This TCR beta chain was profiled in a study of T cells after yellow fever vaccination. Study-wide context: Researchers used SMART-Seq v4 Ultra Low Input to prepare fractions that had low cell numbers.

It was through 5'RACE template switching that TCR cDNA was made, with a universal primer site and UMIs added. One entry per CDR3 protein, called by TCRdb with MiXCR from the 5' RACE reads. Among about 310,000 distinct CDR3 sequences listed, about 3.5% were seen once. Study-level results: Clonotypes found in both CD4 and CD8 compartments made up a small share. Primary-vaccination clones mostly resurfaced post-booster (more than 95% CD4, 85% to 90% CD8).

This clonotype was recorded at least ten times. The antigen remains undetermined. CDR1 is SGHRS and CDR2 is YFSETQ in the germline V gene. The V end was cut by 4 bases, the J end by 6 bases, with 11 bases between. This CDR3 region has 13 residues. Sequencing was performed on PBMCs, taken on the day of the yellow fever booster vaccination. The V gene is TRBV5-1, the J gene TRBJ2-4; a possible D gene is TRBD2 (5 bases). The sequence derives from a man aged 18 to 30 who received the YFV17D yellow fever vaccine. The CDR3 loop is CASSPQAGNIQYF. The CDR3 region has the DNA TGCGCCAGCAGCCCCCAGGCGGGAAACATTCAGTACTTC.